Listed here are 10 T cell receptor beta chains from one sample, sequenced in a study of Graves' ophthalmopathy and Graves' hyperthyroidism listed by TCRdb under 2018. Sequencer: Illumina HiSeq 2000. For repertoire sequencing, TCR beta CDR3 regions were amplified from RNA transcripts. The first round was an RT-PCR using HTBI primers with the Qiagen OneStep RT-PCR kit, and this first round was followed by a second-round multiplex PCR, then size selection and purification. TCRdb ran its own pipeline on the public reads, namely fastp trimming at Q25 and MiXCR clone calling, and kept in-frame beta chains. A single entry per CDR3 protein holds the most common genes and DNA from its merged rows. The sample includes about 500,000 distinct CDR3 sequences, with under 45% observed a single time. The ten most abundant clones make up 3.5% to 4.5% of the sample. Sequencing input: peripheral blood or thyroid tissue (not recorded which). The receptors shown here come from an adult man with Graves' hyperthyroidism.

The chain is built from TRBV24-1 and TRBJ1-5; 7 nucleotides line up with TRBD1. The CDR3 is 13 residues long. V lost 6 bases, J lost 9 bases, and 7 bases stayed unmatched. Germline V gene lookup returns CDR1 KGHDR and CDR2 SFDVKD. The CDR3 loop is CATSYQGDRPQHF. CDR3 bases: TGTGCCACCAGTTACCAGGGGGATAGGCCCCAGCATTTT.

This chain connects TRBV28 to TRBJ1-5, with a weak D call TRBD1 (5 bases). Germline V gene sequence: CDR1 MDHEN, CDR2 SYDVKM. V lost 1 base and J lost 4, with 11 bases in between. There are 15 residues in the CDR3. CDR3 in DNA: TGTGCCAGCAGTTTATACGCCGGGGGAAATCAGCCCCAGCATTTT. Amino acid sequence: CASSLYAGGNQPQHF. Drawing the rest from reference TRBV28 and TRBJ1-5, the complete variable domain is DVKVTQSSRYLVKRTGEKVFLECVQDMDHENMFWYRQDPGLGLRLIYFSYDVKMKEKGDIPEGYSVSREKKERFSLILESASTNQTSMYLCASSLYAGGNQPQHFGDGTRLSIL.

The table lists this clonotype with many counts. J is TRBJ2-7 and V is TRBV10-2; weak D call: TRBD2 (6 bases). This CDR3 contains 15 residues. CDR1 WSHSY and CDR2 SAAADI come from the germline V gene. The ends were cut back, 2 bases at V and 2 bases at J, with 13 bases in the middle. Here the CDR3 reads CASSETGLNPYEQYF. The CDR3 coding sequence is TGCGCCAGCAGTGAGACGGGACTGAATCCCTACGAGCAGTACTTC.

A note on this clonotype: This may be a read error: a much more frequent sequence differs by one nucleotide. V gene TRBV5-1 combines with J gene TRBJ1-6; D gene ambiguous. Trimming took off 1 base at V and 3 bases at J, with 11 bases between the two ends. CDR1 SGHRS and CDR2 YFSETQ come from the germline V gene. There are 16 residues in the CDR3. The CDR3 is CASSLYPPGYNSPLHF. CDR3 DNA: TGCGCCAGCAGCTTGTACCCCCCAGGCTATAATTCACCCCTCCACTTT.

The chain uses TRBV15 and TRBJ1-6; D gene uncertain. The V end lost 0 bases, the J end lost 7 bases, and 7 bases lay between the germline ends. CDR3 length: 14 residues. Germline V lookup: CDR1 LNHNV, CDR2 YYDKDF (reference sequence). CDR3 coding DNA: TGTGCCACCAGCAGAGAGGCGAGAAATTCACCCCTCCACTTT. It encodes CATSREARNSPLHF.

The V and J genes are TRBV7-3 and TRBJ2-2; no clear D. This CDR3 comprises 14 residues. Trimming removed 5 bases from V and 5 bases from J, with 12 bases in between. Germline values: CDR1 SGHTA, CDR2 FQGTGA. DNA of the CDR3: TGTGCCAGCAGCCTCCTCCCAGGAACCGGGGAGCTGTTTTTT. It yields the protein CASSLLPGTGELFF.

At least ten counts were recorded for this clonotype. The chain employs TRBV7-8 and TRBJ2-7; possibly TRBD2 for D (5 bases). The germline V and J ends were trimmed by 6 bases and 3 bases, with 18 bases remaining between them. This CDR3 contains 15 residues. CDR1 is SGHVS, CDR2 FQNEAQ, per germline. The CDR3 DNA reads as TGTGCCAGCAGACCAGACGACGGGAACGGCTACGAGCAGTACTTC. This gives the protein CASRPDDGNGYEQYF.

This rearrangement joins TRBV24-1 to TRBJ2-1; D remains ambiguous. This CDR3 is 13 amino acids long. Per germline, CDR1 KGHDR and CDR2 SFDVKD. Trimming cost V 4 bases and J 9 bases, with 12 bases left between them. The CDR3 loop reads CATSEQLVSEQFF. The DNA of the CDR3 is TGTGCCACCAGTGAACAGCTAGTTAGTGAGCAGTTCTTC.

This clonotype was detected only a few times. This rearrangement joins TRBV28 to TRBJ2-7, with no clear D. Germline CDR1 and CDR2: MDHEN and SYDVKM. The V end lost 3 bases, the J end lost 0 bases, and 3 bases lay between the germline ends. The CDR3 runs 12 residues. CDR3 protein: CASSFPSYEQYF. CDR3 sequence (DNA): TGTGCCAGCAGTTTTCCCTCCTACGAGCAGTACTTC. Combining the CDR3 with reference TRBV28 and TRBJ2-7 gives the whole variable domain DVKVTQSSRYLVKRTGEKVFLECVQDMDHENMFWYRQDPGLGLRLIYFSYDVKMKEKGDIPEGYSVSREKKERFSLILESASTNQTSMYLCASSFPSYEQYFGPGTRLTVT.

The CDR3 reads CASSPSAGTVNYGYTF. The CDR3 region has the DNA TGTGCCAGCAGCCCGTCGGCGGGGACTGTTAACTATGGCTACACCTTC. This rearrangement joins TRBV4-2 to TRBJ1-2, with D perhaps TRBD1 (5 bases). CDR3 length equals 16 residues. Trimming stripped 4 bases from V and 1 base from J, with 16 bases between. The germline CDR1 and CDR2 sequences are LGHNA and YNFKEQ.